One and the same sample provided the 29 T cell receptor beta chains below, sequenced in a study of blood T cells in healthy people across ages. Using a J-beta primer mix together with a sample-barcoded 5' primer, a second PCR was run for roughly 6 to 12 cycles. TCRdb re-called the 5' RACE reads with MiXCR, one entry per CDR3 protein. Of 1.5 million to 2 million distinct CDR3 sequences detected, roughly 27% appear once; the ten largest clones hold roughly 8%. Sequencing input: blood. The receptors shown here come from a woman aged 30 to 39 in good health.

A note on this clonotype: Mismatch with germline at one junction end may stem from a read error. The chain has TRBV3-1 and TRBJ2-7; D is unresolved. Germline assignment: CDR1 LGHDT and CDR2 YNNKEL (reference sequence). The CDR3 spans 13 residues. The CDR3 reads CAVPRLSSYEQYF. The CDR3 nucleotides read TGCGCCGTTCCCCGATTGAGCTCCTACGAGCAGTACTTC.

This sequence joins TRBV20-1 and TRBJ1-2, with D possibly TRBD1 on 5 matching bases. This CDR3 is 15 amino acids long. With 1 base removed from V and 6 bases from J, the gap between germline ends came to 18 bases. In germline, CDR1 is DFQATT, CDR2 SNEGSKA (reference sequence). The CDR3 is CSARGGSLLGDGYTF. CDR3 coding DNA: TGCAGTGCTAGAGGGGGGTCCCTCTTAGGGGATGGCTACACCTTC.

The J gene is TRBJ2-3, the V gene TRBV7-9; TRBD2 matches at 11 bases. Germline CDR1 is SEHNR and CDR2 is FQNEAQ (reference sequence). The CDR3 loop spans 18 amino acids. After removal of 0 bases from V and 6 bases from J, the junction contained 11 bases not matched to a gene. CDR3 loop: CASSLARLAGGPADTQYF. CDR3 nucleotide sequence: TGTGCCAGCAGCTTAGCGCGATTAGCGGGGGGGCCAGCGGATACGCAGTATTTT.

This clonotype was counted between two and nine times. The V gene is TRBV3-1, the J gene TRBJ2-1, with no clear D. V lost 4 bases to trimming and J lost 8 bases, with 12 bases between them. Germline assignment: CDR1 LGHDT and CDR2 YNNKEL (reference sequence). The CDR3 has 13 amino acids. The CDR3 loop reads CASSLRGLDEQFF. CDR3 sequence (DNA): TGTGCCAGCAGCCTCAGAGGTTTGGATGAGCAGTTCTTC.

This clonotype was counted at least ten times. This sequence joins TRBV5-1 and TRBJ2-7; a possible D gene is TRBD1 (6 bases). The CDR3 has 14 amino acids. The V gene's germline CDR1 is SGHRS and CDR2 YFSETQ. V was cut by 4 bases and J by 0 bases, with 11 bases left in between. CDR3 DNA sequence: TGCGCCAGCAGCGAACAGGGATTCTCCTACGAGCAGTACTTC. It is translated as CASSEQGFSYEQYF.

The chain employs TRBV20-1 and TRBJ2-5; tentatively, D is TRBD1 or TRBD2 (6 bases each). V shed 8 bases and J shed 9 bases, with 13 bases lying between them. CDR1 DFQATT and CDR2 SNEGSKA come from the germline V gene (reference sequence). The CDR3 totals 10 residues. CDR3 sequence reads: CSLKGEAQYF. The CDR3 bases are TGCAGTCTAAAGGGGGAGGCCCAGTACTTC.

In this sample, this clonotype turned up many times. The J gene is TRBJ2-1, the V gene TRBV10-2; D possibly corresponds to TRBD2 (5 bases). Germline-derived CDR1 and CDR2 are WSHSY and SAAADI. V was trimmed by 6 bases and J by 10 bases, leaving 10 bases between them. This CDR3 spans 11 amino acids. CDR3 protein: CASSLDLEQFF. The CDR3 DNA is TGCGCCAGCAGCCTGGACTTAGAGCAGTTCTTC.

This clonotype was picked up a small number of times. This chain links TRBV11-2 with TRBJ2-5; D is possibly TRBD1 (7 bases). CDR3 size: 15 residues. Germline CDR1 reads SGHAT; CDR2 reads FQNNGV. The germline V and J ends were trimmed by 0 bases and 7 bases, with 15 bases remaining between them. CDR3 amino acids: CASSLDQSGGTTQYF. CDR3 coding DNA: TGTGCCAGCAGCTTAGATCAATCAGGGGGGACGACCCAGTACTTC.

The chain joins TRBV11-2 to TRBJ1-2; a weak D match, TRBD1 (5 bases). The CDR3 runs to 14 residues. Trimming removed 1 base from V and 8 bases from J, with 14 bases in between. The germline V gene has CDR1 SGHAT and CDR2 FQNNGV. CDR3 sequence (DNA): TGTGCCAGCAGCTTAGTAGCGGGGCGTGGGGGCTACACCTTC. It translates to CASSLVAGRGGYTF.

This clonotype has just a few counts. J is TRBJ1-4 and V is TRBV9; 10 bases agree with TRBD1. CDR3 length equals 19 residues. The V segment lost 3 bases and the J segment 4 bases; nucleotides outside the gene matches: 15. CDR1 SGDLS and CDR2 YYNGEE come from the germline V gene. The DNA for the CDR3 is TGTGCCAGCAGCGCCGCTTCCGGGACAGGGGTTCGGGATAATGAAAAACTGTTTTTT. Amino acid sequence: CASSAASGTGVRDNEKLFF. The full variable domain, in which reference TRBV9 and TRBJ1-4 provide the parts outside the CDR3, is DSGVTQTPKHLITATGQRVTLRCSPRSGDLSVYWYQQSLDQGLQFLIQYYNGEERAKGNILERFSAQQFPDLHSELNLSSLELGDSALYFCASSAASGTGVRDNEKLFFGSGTQLSVL.

This clonotype was seen once. The rearrangement joins TRBV28 to TRBJ2-3, with D perhaps TRBD1 (5 bases). V was trimmed by 7 bases and J by 3 bases, leaving 14 bases between them. Germline values: CDR1 MDHEN, CDR2 SYDVKM. CDR3 length: 14 residues. The CDR3 protein is CASIQVQGTDTQYF. In nucleotides, the CDR3 is TGTGCCAGCATCCAGGTGCAGGGTACAGATACGCAGTATTTT.

V is TRBV7-2 and J is TRBJ2-5; no clear D. Trimming cost V 1 base and J 6 bases, with 6 bases left between them. The CDR3 sequence is 12 residues long. CDR1 is SGHTA, CDR2 FQGNSA, per germline. CDR3 loop: CASSLESQTQYF. DNA for the CDR3: TGTGCCAGCAGCTTAGAATCGCAGACCCAGTACTTC.

This clonotype appeared many times. This sequence joins TRBV29-1 and TRBJ2-5; 7 nucleotides align to TRBD1. With 5 bases clipped from V and 3 bases from J, the junction kept 3 bases outside the gene matches. CDR1 is SQVTM, CDR2 ANQGSEA, per germline. This CDR3 comprises 12 residues. The DNA of the CDR3 is TGCAGCGTTCAGGGGGTGGAAGAGACCCAGTACTTC. Translating gives CSVQGVEETQYF.

Turning to this clonotype: The junction and the germline gene differ at one end; a read error may be behind it. CDR3 loop: CASSPWVGANVRTF. CDR3 sequence (DNA): TGTGCCAGCAGCCCTTGGGTCGGGGCCAACGTCCGGACTTTC. The V call is TRBV3-1, the J call TRBJ2-6; D is possibly TRBD1 or TRBD2 (5 bases each). The CDR3 sequence is 14 residues long. The germline CDR1 and CDR2 sequences are LGHDT and YNNKEL (reference sequence).

For this clonotype: Its ends do not fully match the called genes, so a read error is possible. The chain links TRBV7-3 to TRBJ2-3; 10 bases agree with TRBD2. The CDR3 loop spans 15 amino acids. Germline V lookup: CDR1 SGHTA, CDR2 FQGTGA. The CDR3 is CASSAKAGGPDAQYF. The CDR3 region has the DNA TGTGCCAGCAGCGCCAAAGCGGGGGGGCCAGATGCGCAGTATTTT. The full variable domain, rest sourced from reference TRBV7-3 and TRBJ2-3, is GAGVSQTPSNKVTEKGKYVELRCDPISGHTALYWYRQSLGQGPEFLIYFQGTGAADDSGLPNDRFFAVRPEGSVSTLKIQRTERGDSAVYLCASSAKAGGPDAQYFGPGTRLTVL.

The chain recombines TRBV27 with TRBJ2-3, with 8 nucleotides matching TRBD2. V lost 4 bases to trimming and J lost 8 bases; unmatched junction nucleotides: 11. CDR1 and CDR2 from the germline V gene are MNHEY and SMNVEV (reference sequence). The CDR3 spans 15 residues. For the CDR3, the DNA is TGTGCCAGCAGTTCGTCGGGGGGGGCCCGGGGTACGCAGTATTTT. It encodes CASSSSGGARGTQYF.

This clonotype was found many times. This chain joins TRBV20-1 and TRBJ1-4; maybe TRBD1 (5 bases). Germline V gene lookup returns CDR1 DFQATT and CDR2 SNEGSKA (reference sequence). Trimming took off 0 bases at V and 7 bases at J, with 15 bases between the two ends. This CDR3 contains 15 residues. The CDR3 coding sequence is TGCAGTGCTAGAGATTATCAGGGCGCTGGTGAAAAACTGTTTTTT. Translated, it gives CSARDYQGAGEKLFF.

There are a few counts of this clonotype. CDR3 bases: TGCAGCGTGGGGCTTGGGGGCTGGGGCTACACCTTC. It is translated as CSVGLGGWGYTF. This chain links TRBV29-1 with TRBJ1-2; maybe TRBD1 (6 bases). This CDR3 comprises 12 residues. The germline V and J ends were trimmed by 6 bases and 8 bases, with 16 bases remaining between them. Germline lookup yields CDR1 SQVTM and CDR2 ANQGSEA.

This clonotype showed up many times. The V gene is TRBV6-5, the J gene TRBJ2-5; unclear D gene. The V and J ends lost 11 bases and 2 bases respectively, with 15 bases between them. Germline V CDR1 and CDR2: MNHEY, SVGAGI. The CDR3 consists of 13 residues. For the CDR3, the DNA is TGTGCCGTCTCCGATGAAAGACAAGAGACCCAGTACTTC. Translated: CAVSDERQETQYF.

The chain recombines TRBV3-1 with TRBJ2-7, with a tentative D call TRBD2 (6 bases). Trimming stripped 4 bases from V and 1 base from J, with 14 bases between. Germline values: CDR1 LGHDT, CDR2 YNNKEL (reference sequence). This CDR3 has 15 amino acids. Written as DNA, the CDR3 is TGTGCCAGCAGCCCCCGAACCCGGGGGTCCTACGAGCAGTACTTC. Protein product: CASSPRTRGSYEQYF.

This chain joins TRBV12-3 or TRBV12-4 and TRBJ2-7; D is unresolved. The ends were cut back, 4 bases at V and 0 bases at J, with 13 bases in the middle. There are 15 residues in the CDR3. The CDR3 loop reads CASSSSVDGSYEQYF. The CDR3 DNA reads TGTGCCAGCAGTTCGAGCGTGGACGGCTCCTACGAGCAGTACTTC.

The genes are TRBV29-1 and TRBJ2-3; weak D call: TRBD2 (6 bases). The CDR3 runs 13 residues. Germline V lookup: CDR1 SQVTM, CDR2 ANQGSEA. Trimming shortened V by 3 bases and J by 2 bases, and 9 bases separated the two germline ends. CDR3 protein: CSVDGDSTDTQYF. The CDR3 region has the DNA TGCAGCGTTGATGGGGACTCCACAGATACGCAGTATTTT.

The CDR3 loop is CASRTTGTANHNEQFF. CDR3 in DNA: TGTGCCAGCAGAACAACCGGGACAGCGAACCACAATGAGCAGTTCTTC. The chain employs TRBV7-2 and TRBJ2-1; TRBD1 aligns across 7 bases. The V gene end was trimmed by 6 bases and the J gene end by 5 bases; junction bases not matched to a gene: 13. Per the germline V gene, CDR1 is SGHTA and CDR2 is FQGNSA. This CDR3 contains 16 residues. Together with reference TRBV7-2 and TRBJ2-1, the CDR3 gives the full variable domain: GAGVSQSPSNKVTEKGKDVELRCDPISGHTALYWYRQSLGQGLEFLIYFQGNSAPDKSGLPSDRFSAERTGGSVSTLTIQRTQQEDSAVYLCASRTTGTANHNEQFFGPGTRLTVL.

The DNA of the CDR3 is TGCGCCAGCACTCCGGATCTTGGAAACACCATATATTTT. It is translated as CASTPDLGNTIYF. The chain couples TRBV10-1 to TRBJ1-3; D gene ambiguous. Germline values: CDR1 WNHNN, CDR2 SYGVQD (reference sequence). This CDR3 is 13 amino acids long. V was cut by 7 bases and J by 3 bases, with 10 bases left in between.

The chain joins TRBV27 to TRBJ2-2, with no clear D. CDR1 and CDR2 (germline): MNHEY, SMNVEV (reference sequence). The germline V and J ends were trimmed by 4 bases and 9 bases, with 12 bases remaining between them. CDR3 size: 13 residues. The CDR3 bases are TGTGCCAGCAGTTCCCCGGTCGGCTGGGAGCTGTTTTTT. It translates to CASSSPVGWELFF.

V usage is TRBV5-5 and J usage is TRBJ2-5, with 7 bases that match TRBD1. V dropped 0 bases and J dropped 4; count of bases not matched to a gene: 6. This CDR3 is built from 15 residues. CDR1 SGHKS and CDR2 YYEKEE come from the germline V gene (reference sequence). The CDR3 sequence: CASSLGETGLETQYF. In DNA, the CDR3 is TGTGCCAGCAGCTTGGGGGAGACAGGGCTAGAGACCCAGTACTTC.

This clonotype was seen more than once but under ten times. The chain couples TRBV20-1 to TRBJ2-7, with a tentative D call TRBD1 (5 bases). Germline lookup yields CDR1 DFQATT and CDR2 SNEGSKA (reference sequence). CDR3 size: 14 residues. Trimming left V 0 bases short and J 3 bases short, with 12 bases between. Here the CDR3 DNA reads TGCAGTGCTAGAGACCCGAAGCAGGGCTACGAGCAGTACTTC. Protein product: CSARDPKQGYEQYF.

The gene calls are TRBV20-1 and TRBJ2-4; 7 bases are shared with TRBD2. This CDR3 has 15 amino acids. Germline values: CDR1 DFQATT, CDR2 SNEGSKA (reference sequence). Trimming at V came to 2 bases and at J to 13 bases, leaving 17 bases not matched to a gene. CDR3 sequence reads: CSARPLAATYNEQYF. The CDR3 DNA is TGCAGTGCTAGACCTCTAGCGGCGACCTACAATGAGCAGTACTTC.

This chain uses TRBV7-2 with TRBJ2-7, with 8 positions matching TRBD2. V gave up 5 bases and J gave up 4 bases; unmatched junction bases: 10. CDR3 size: 15 residues. Germline CDR1 is SGHTA and CDR2 is FQGNSA. This CDR3 is CASSPRVAGLYEQYF. CDR3 coding DNA: TGTGCCAGCAGCCCCCGTGTAGCGGGGTTATACGAGCAGTACTTC. The whole variable domain, filled in from reference TRBV7-2 and TRBJ2-7, reads GAGVSQSPSNKVTEKGKDVELRCDPISGHTALYWYRQSLGQGLEFLIYFQGNSAPDKSGLPSDRFSAERTGGSVSTLTIQRTQQEDSAVYLCASSPRVAGLYEQYFGPGTRLTVT.